This record looks at one T cell receptor beta chain sequence and its context. Profiling relied on immunoSEQ multiplex PCR, and the TCRdb table lists in-frame clones only, not all of them. Of 100,000 to 150,000 clones in the sample, around 87% are singletons; the top ten hold about 13%. This specimen comes from a study of PD-1 blockade in mismatch repair-deficient tumors. Study in general: Enrolled about 2013-2017, patients had progressing, pretreated mismatch repair-deficient cancers of about a dozen types.

This CDR3 has 18 amino acids. Unmatched junction bases numbered 16, after V lost 5 bases and J lost 5 bases. Germline V lookup: CDR1 SGHVS, CDR2 FQNEAQ. The receptor was isolated from an adult with mismatch repair-deficient cancer. The chain couples TRBV7-8 to TRBJ2-5; the match to TRBD2 covers 11 bases. The sequencing here drew on peripheral blood, taken 44 weeks after starting pembrolizumab. The CDR3 sequence: CASSRSARSGRAGETQYF. The CDR3 region has the DNA TGTGCCAGCAGCCGTTCCGCCCGTAGCGGGAGGGCCGGGGAGACCCAGTACTTC.